The present T cell receptor (beta chain) was sequenced within a study of human T cells and chemical hapten exposure. About the study: The study sensitized with 2% DPC on a 2 cm by 2 cm patch of upper inner arm skin. Chiefly women, the patients showed alopecia areata, totalis or universalis.

Many counts were recorded for this clonotype. The CDR3 totals 13 residues. Trimming stripped 0 bases from V and 10 bases from J, with 10 bases between. The germline V gene encodes CDR1 MNHEY and CDR2 SVGAGI. Time point noted: pre-sensitization, week 0. Specified treatment: therapeutic diphenylcyclopropenone sensitization with weekly scalp DPC. From the RACE reads, TCRdb called clonotypes with MiXCR, one entry per CDR3 protein. The repertoire holds tens of thousands of distinct CDR3 sequences, around 9.6% seen once, with around 3.9% in the top ten. The chain carries TRBV6-5 and TRBJ1-5; no firm D call. This TCR was sampled from a woman aged 40 to 50 with alopecia areata. Some clones in this sample may be carry-over from other donors' samples. Material: whole blood, obtained in connection with sensitization to the hapten diphenylcyclopropenone (DPC). CDR3 in amino acids: CASSYSLRGPQHF. CDR3 coding DNA: TGTGCCAGCAGTTACTCGCTAAGAGGACCCCAGCATTTT.